The 14 T cell receptor beta chains listed next were all sequenced from one sample in a study of control samples from healthy donors and cancer patients. Generated by immunoSEQ multiplex PCR, the TCRdb table keeps only in-frame clones and is missing some. The table has 74,000 or so clones, around 89% seen once. Sequences were obtained from blood. The receptors here all came from a man aged 45 to 65 in good health.

The chain links TRBV5-6 to TRBJ1-5; the D is unclear. The CDR3 has 13 residues. V was clipped by 0 bases and J by 1 base, with 2 bases between them. Germline V lookup: CDR1 SGHDT, CDR2 YYEEEE. Here the CDR3 DNA reads TGTGCCAGCAGCTTGGCAAGCAATCAGCCCCAGCATTTT. It specifies CASSLASNQPQHF.

The chain employs TRBV29-1 and TRBJ2-3; D is possibly TRBD1 (6 bases). The CDR3 covers 15 residues. Deletions cut 0 bases from V and 4 bases from J, with 14 bases between. The germline CDR1 and CDR2 sequences are SQVTM and ANQGSEA. In DNA, the CDR3 is TGCAGCGTTGAAGATCGGCAGGGGTGGGCAGATACGCAGTATTTT. Translating it yields CSVEDRQGWADTQYF.

The chain has TRBV11-2 and TRBJ2-7; D is undetermined. Germline V CDR1 and CDR2: SGHAT, FQNNGV. The CDR3 has 14 residues. V lost 7 bases and J 3 bases, leaving 16 bases between the germline ends. The CDR3 coding sequence is TGTGCCAGCAACGGTCGCTTGGGCGGCTACGAGCAGTACTTC. Its protein is CASNGRLGGYEQYF.

The chain links TRBV24-1 to TRBJ1-2; D possibly corresponds to TRBD1 (5 bases). Trimming left V 10 bases short and J 0 bases short, with 14 bases between. CDR1 and CDR2 (germline): KGHDR, SFDVKD. This CDR3 has 14 residues. This CDR3 is CATPTRGANYGYTF. The CDR3 nucleotides are TGTGCCACTCCTACCCGGGGGGCTAACTATGGCTACACCTTC.

This clone has just a few counts. The V gene is TRBV4-3, the J gene TRBJ1-1; unclear D gene. With 1 base removed from V and 1 base from J, the gap between germline ends came to 7 bases. Per germline, CDR1 LGHNA and CDR2 YSLEER. CDR3 size: 14 residues. The CDR3 protein is CASSQGAANTEAFF. In nucleotides, the CDR3 is TGCGCCAGCAGCCAAGGGGCCGCGAACACTGAAGCTTTCTTT.

The V call is TRBV4-1, the J call TRBJ2-1, with D hard to call. The germline V and J ends were trimmed by 0 bases and 3 bases, with 15 bases remaining between them. The CDR3 has 17 amino acids. CDR1 is MGHRA, CDR2 YSYEKL, per germline. The CDR3 here is CASSQDLVPPGYNEQFF. Written as DNA, the CDR3 is TGCGCCAGCAGCCAAGATCTAGTCCCCCCGGGCTACAATGAGCAGTTCTTC.

This clone was picked up a small number of times. The V call is TRBV9, the J call TRBJ1-4; the match to TRBD1 covers 7 bases. V gave up 4 bases and J gave up 3 bases; unmatched junction bases: 6. Germline V lookup: CDR1 SGDLS, CDR2 YYNGEE. The CDR3 has 15 residues. The CDR3 here is CASSRNRGPNEKLFF. For the CDR3, the DNA is TGTGCCAGCAGCCGGAACAGGGGACCTAATGAAAAACTGTTTTTT.

The J gene is TRBJ1-6, the V gene TRBV30; D uncertain. Looked up from germline, CDR1 is GTSNPN and CDR2 is SVGIG (reference sequence). V was pared by 3 bases and J by 6 bases, with 9 bases between. CDR3 length: 13 residues. CDR3 DNA sequence: TGTGCCTGGAGGTCGGATGGTAATTCACCCCTCCACTTT. Residues: CAWRSDGNSPLHF.

V gene TRBV5-5 combines with J gene TRBJ1-1; the match to TRBD1 covers 10 bases. Unmatched junction bases numbered 3, after V lost 3 bases and J lost 1 base. The V gene's germline CDR1 is SGHKS and CDR2 YYEKEE (reference sequence). There are 15 residues in the CDR3. CDR3 sequence reads: CASSWDRGRNTEAFF. The CDR3 DNA follows: TGTGCCAGCAGCTGGGACAGGGGTCGGAACACTGAAGCTTTCTTT. Complete variable domain (other parts from reference TRBV5-5 and TRBJ1-1): DAGVTQSPTHLIKTRGQQVTLRCSPISGHKSVSWYQQVLGQGPQFIFQYYEKEERGRGNFPDRFSARQFPNYSSELNVNALLLGDSALYLCASSWDRGRNTEAFFGQGTRLTVV.

The V and J genes are TRBV10-2 and TRBJ1-2; a possible D gene is TRBD1 (6 bases). Germline lookup yields CDR1 WSHSY and CDR2 SAAADI. CDR3 length equals 14 residues. Trimming removed 3 bases at V and 4 bases at J, with 12 bases between. CDR3 region: CASSEGRGGYGYTF. CDR3 bases: TGCGCCAGCAGTGAAGGCAGGGGTGGCTATGGCTACACCTTC.

This clone appeared a few times. This sequence joins TRBV29-1 and TRBJ1-2, with D possibly TRBD1 on 5 matching bases. Germline V gene data show CDR1 as SQVTM and CDR2 as ANQGSEA. The length of the CDR3 is 12 residues. Between the trimmed V and J ends, which lost 0 bases and 5 bases, there was a span of 7 bases. The CDR3 is CSVEDGGYGYTF. CDR3 nucleotide sequence: TGCAGCGTTGAAGATGGGGGGTATGGCTACACCTTC.

The chain joins TRBV4-1 to TRBJ2-1; D remains ambiguous. V lost 0 bases and J 0 bases, leaving 3 bases between the germline ends. CDR1 and CDR2 from the germline V gene are MGHRA and YSYEKL. This CDR3 region has 14 residues. The CDR3 loop reads CASSQDGSYNEQFF. CDR3 sequence (DNA): TGCGCCAGCAGCCAAGACGGCTCCTACAATGAGCAGTTCTTC.

The J gene is TRBJ1-6, the V gene TRBV7-2; TRBD1 aligns across 7 bases. J lost 4 bases, V lost 2 bases, and 8 bases had no gene match. Germline CDR1 and CDR2: SGHTA and FQGNSA. The CDR3 is 17 amino acids. CDR3 nucleotide sequence: TGTGCCAGCAGCTTATCCATTGGGGACAGTTATAATTCACCCCTCCACTTT. Translated: CASSLSIGDSYNSPLHF.

This clone showed up just once. The V and J genes are TRBV7-9 and TRBJ2-3, with D possibly TRBD2 on 7 matching bases. CDR3 length: 16 residues. Trimming shortened V by 5 bases and J by 3 bases, and 18 bases separated the two germline ends. Germline CDR1 SEHNR, CDR2 FQNEAQ (reference sequence). CDR3 region: CASSPLGGGATDTQYF. DNA of the CDR3: TGTGCCAGCAGCCCCCTAGGGGGGGGCGCGACAGATACGCAGTATTTT.